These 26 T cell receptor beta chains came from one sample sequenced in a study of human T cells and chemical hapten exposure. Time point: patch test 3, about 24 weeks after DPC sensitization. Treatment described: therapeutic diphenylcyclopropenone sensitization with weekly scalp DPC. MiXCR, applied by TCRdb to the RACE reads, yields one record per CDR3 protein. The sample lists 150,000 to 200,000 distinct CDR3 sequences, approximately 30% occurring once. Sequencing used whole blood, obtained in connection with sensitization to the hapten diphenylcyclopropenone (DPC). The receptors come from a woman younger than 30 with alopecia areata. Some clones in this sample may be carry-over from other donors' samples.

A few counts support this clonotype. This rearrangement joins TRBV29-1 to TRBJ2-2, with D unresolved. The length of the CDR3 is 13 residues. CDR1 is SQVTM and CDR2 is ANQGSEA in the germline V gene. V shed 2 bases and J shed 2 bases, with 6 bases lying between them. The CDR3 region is CSVERPNTGELFF. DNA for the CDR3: TGCAGCGTTGAAAGGCCTAACACCGGGGAGCTGTTTTTT.

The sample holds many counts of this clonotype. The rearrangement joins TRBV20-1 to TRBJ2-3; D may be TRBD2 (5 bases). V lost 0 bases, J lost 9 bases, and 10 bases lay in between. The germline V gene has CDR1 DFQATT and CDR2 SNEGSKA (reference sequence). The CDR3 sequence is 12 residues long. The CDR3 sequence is CSAREIAQTQYF. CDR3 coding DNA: TGCAGTGCTAGAGAAATAGCGCAGACGCAGTATTTT.

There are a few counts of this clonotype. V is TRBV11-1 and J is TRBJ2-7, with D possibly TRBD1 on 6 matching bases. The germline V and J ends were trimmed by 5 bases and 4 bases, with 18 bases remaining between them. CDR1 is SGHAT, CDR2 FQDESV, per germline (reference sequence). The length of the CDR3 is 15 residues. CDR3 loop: CASSGHLTGMYEQYF. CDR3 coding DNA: TGTGCCAGCAGCGGCCACTTAACAGGGATGTACGAGCAGTACTTC.

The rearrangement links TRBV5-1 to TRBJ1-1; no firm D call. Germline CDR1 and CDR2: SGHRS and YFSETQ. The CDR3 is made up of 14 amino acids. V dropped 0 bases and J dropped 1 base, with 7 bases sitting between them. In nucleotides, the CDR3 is TGCGCCAGCAGCTTGGATGCAGCGAACACTGAAGCTTTCTTT. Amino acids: CASSLDAANTEAFF.

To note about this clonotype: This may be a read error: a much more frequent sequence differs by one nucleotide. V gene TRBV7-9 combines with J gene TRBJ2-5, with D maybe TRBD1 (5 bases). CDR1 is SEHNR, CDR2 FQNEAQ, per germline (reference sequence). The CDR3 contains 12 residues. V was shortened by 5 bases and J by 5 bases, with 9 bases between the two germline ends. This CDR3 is CASSPSGETQYF. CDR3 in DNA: TGTGCCAGCAGCCCTTCAGGGGAGACCCAGTACTTC.

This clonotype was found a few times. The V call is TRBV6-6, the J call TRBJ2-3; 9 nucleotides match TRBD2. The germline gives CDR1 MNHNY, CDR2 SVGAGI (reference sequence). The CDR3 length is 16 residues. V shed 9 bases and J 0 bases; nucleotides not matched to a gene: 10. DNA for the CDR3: TGTGCCAGTAATAGCGGGGGCCTTTTAAGCACAGATACGCAGTATTTT. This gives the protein CASNSGGLLSTDTQYF.

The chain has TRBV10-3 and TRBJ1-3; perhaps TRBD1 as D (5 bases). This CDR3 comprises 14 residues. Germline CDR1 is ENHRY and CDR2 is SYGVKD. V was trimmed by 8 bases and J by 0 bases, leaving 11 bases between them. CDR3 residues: CAIGGPTSGNTIYF. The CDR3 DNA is TGTGCCATCGGGGGACCGACCTCTGGAAACACCATATATTTT.

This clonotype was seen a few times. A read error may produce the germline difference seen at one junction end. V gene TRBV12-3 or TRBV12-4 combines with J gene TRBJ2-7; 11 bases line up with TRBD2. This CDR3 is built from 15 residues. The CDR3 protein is CASRLGTSGIYEQYF. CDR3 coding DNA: TGTGCCAGCAGGTTAGGGACTAGCGGAATATACGAGCAGTACTTC.

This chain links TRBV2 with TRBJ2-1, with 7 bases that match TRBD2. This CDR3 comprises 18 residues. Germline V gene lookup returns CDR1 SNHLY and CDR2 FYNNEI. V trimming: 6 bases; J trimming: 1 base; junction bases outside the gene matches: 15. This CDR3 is CASSRGWAGDESYNEQFF. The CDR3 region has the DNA TGTGCCAGCAGCCGGGGGTGGGCGGGAGATGAATCCTACAATGAGCAGTTCTTC.

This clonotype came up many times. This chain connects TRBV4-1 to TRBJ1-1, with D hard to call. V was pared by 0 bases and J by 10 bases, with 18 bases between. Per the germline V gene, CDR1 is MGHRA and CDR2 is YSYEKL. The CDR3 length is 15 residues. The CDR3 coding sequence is TGCGCCAGCAGCCAAGACATAGAATTGATCCAGAGAGCTTTCTTT. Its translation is CASSQDIELIQRAFF.

Here the CDR3 reads CASSRVGSTGELFF. The CDR3 DNA follows: TGTGCCAGCAGCCGCGTAGGGAGCACCGGGGAGCTGTTTTTT. V and J are TRBV14 and TRBJ2-2; D perhaps matches TRBD2 (5 bases). This CDR3 contains 14 residues. CDR1 and CDR2 (germline): SGHDN, FVKESK. V lost 4 bases and J lost 4, with 10 bases in between.

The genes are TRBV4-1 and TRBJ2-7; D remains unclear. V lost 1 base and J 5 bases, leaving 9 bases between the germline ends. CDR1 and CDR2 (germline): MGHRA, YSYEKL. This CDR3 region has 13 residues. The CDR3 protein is CASSQGVQDEQYF. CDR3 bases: TGCGCCAGCAGCCAAGGGGTGCAAGACGAGCAGTACTTC.

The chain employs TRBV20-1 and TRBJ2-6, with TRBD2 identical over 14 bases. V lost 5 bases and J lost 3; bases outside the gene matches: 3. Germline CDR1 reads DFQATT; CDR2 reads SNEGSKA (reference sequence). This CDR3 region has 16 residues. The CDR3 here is CSAWGLAGVGANVLTF. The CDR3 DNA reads TGCAGTGCTTGGGGACTAGCGGGAGTTGGGGCCAACGTCCTGACTTTC.

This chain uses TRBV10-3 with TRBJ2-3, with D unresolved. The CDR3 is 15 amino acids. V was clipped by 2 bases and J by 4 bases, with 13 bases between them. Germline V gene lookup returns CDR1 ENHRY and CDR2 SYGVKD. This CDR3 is CAISERAERPDTQYF. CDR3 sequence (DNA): TGTGCCATCAGTGAGCGGGCCGAGAGGCCAGATACGCAGTATTTT.

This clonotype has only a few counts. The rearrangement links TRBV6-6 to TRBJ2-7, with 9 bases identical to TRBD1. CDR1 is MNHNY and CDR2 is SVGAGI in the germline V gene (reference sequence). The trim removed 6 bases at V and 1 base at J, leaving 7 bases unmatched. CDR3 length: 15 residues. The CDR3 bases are TGTGCCAGCAGACCCACAGGGGGCCTTTCCTACGAGCAGTACTTC. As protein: CASRPTGGLSYEQYF.

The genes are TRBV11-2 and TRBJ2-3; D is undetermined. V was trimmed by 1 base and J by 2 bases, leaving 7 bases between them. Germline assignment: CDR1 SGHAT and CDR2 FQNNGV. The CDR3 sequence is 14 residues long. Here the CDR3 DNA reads TGTGCCAGCAGCTTAGGGCAGCTCACAGATACGCAGTATTTT. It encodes CASSLGQLTDTQYF.

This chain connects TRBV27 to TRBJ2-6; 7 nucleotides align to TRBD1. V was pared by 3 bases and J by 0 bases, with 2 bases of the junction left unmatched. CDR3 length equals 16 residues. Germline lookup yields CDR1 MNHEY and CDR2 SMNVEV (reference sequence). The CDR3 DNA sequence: TGTGCCAGCAGTTTCACAGGGGTCTCTGGGGCCAACGTCCTGACTTTC. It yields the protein CASSFTGVSGANVLTF.

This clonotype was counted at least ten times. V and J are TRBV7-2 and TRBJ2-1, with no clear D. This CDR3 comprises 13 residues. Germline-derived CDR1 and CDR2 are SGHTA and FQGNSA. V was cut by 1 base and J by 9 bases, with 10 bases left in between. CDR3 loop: CASSLVSGSEQFF. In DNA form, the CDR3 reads TGTGCCAGCAGCTTAGTTTCGGGCAGTGAGCAGTTCTTC.

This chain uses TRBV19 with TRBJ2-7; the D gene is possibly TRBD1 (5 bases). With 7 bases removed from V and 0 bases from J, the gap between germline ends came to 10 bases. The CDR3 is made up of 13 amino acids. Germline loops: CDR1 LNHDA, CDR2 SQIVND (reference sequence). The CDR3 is CASKDSTSYEQYF. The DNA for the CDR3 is TGTGCCAGTAAAGACAGTACCTCCTACGAGCAGTACTTC.

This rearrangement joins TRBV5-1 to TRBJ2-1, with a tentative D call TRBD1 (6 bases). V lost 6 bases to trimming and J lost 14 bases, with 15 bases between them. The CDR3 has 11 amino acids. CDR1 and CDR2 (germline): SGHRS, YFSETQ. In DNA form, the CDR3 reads TGCGCCAGCACTTCTGGACAGAGGGAGTTCTTC. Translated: CASTSGQREFF.

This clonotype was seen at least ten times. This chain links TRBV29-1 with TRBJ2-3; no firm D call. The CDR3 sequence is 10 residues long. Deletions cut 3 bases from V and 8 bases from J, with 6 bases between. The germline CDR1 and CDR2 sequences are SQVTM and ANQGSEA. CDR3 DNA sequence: TGCAGCGTTGAGTGGGGTACGCAGTATTTT. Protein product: CSVEWGTQYF.

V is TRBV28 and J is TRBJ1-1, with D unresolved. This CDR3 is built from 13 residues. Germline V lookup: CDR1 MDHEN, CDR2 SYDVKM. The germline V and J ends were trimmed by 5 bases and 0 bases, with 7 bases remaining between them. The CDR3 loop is CASSHGVNTEAFF. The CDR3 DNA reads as TGTGCCAGCAGTCACGGGGTGAACACTGAAGCTTTCTTT.

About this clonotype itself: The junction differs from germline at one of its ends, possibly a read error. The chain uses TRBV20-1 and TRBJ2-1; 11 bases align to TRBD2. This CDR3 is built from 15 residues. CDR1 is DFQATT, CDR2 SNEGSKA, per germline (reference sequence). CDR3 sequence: CSARVAGGPANEQFF. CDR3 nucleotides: TGCAGTGCAAGAGTAGCGGGAGGGCCGGCTAATGAGCAGTTCTTC.

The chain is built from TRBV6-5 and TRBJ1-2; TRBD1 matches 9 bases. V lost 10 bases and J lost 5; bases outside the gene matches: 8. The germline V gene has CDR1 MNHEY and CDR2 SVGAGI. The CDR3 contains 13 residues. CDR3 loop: CATRSTGGYGYTF. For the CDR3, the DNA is TGTGCCACCCGATCGACAGGGGGATATGGCTACACCTTC.

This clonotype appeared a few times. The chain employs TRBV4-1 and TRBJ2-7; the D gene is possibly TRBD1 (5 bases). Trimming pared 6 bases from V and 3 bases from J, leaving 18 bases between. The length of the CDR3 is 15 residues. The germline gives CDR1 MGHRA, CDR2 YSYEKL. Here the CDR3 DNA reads TGCGCCAGCAGACAGGATCTAGTTAGGGTCTACGAGCAGTACTTC. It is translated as CASRQDLVRVYEQYF.

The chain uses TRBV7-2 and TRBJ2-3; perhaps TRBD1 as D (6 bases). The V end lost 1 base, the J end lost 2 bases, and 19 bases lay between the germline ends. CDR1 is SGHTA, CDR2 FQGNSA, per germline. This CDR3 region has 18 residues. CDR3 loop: CASSLEGVPTSPTDTQYF. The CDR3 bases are TGTGCCAGCAGCTTAGAGGGGGTACCCACAAGCCCCACAGATACGCAGTATTTT. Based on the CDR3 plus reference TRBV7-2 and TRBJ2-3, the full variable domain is GAGVSQSPSNKVTEKGKDVELRCDPISGHTALYWYRQSLGQGLEFLIYFQGNSAPDKSGLPSDRFSAERTGGSVSTLTIQRTQQEDSAVYLCASSLEGVPTSPTDTQYFGPGTRLTVL.